The clone carrying this T cell receptor beta chain has a count of ten or more. The antigen is unknown. A single base separates this from a much larger clone, so it may be a read error. The missing conserved phenylalanine or tryptophan at the end of this CDR3 makes a read error likely. The sample comes from a study of breast tumors, draining lymph nodes, adjacent tissues. The lymph nodes were axillary draining lymph nodes from breast cancer patients. TCRdb re-derived calls from the multiplex PCR reads in MiXCR, one entry per CDR3 protein. The sample has approximately 250,000 distinct CDR3 sequences, less than 35% seen once; the top ten hold approximately 4%. Trimming took off 1 base at V and 2 bases at J, with 6 bases between the two ends. The CDR3 consists of 13 residues. Germline-derived CDR1 and CDR2 are SGDLS and YYNGEE. Findings of the study overall: The lymph node origin of tumor T cells was framed as consistent with a hypothesis, not demonstrated. Tumor TCR diversity was below lymph nodes but above nontumor tissue. Most tumor T cells seemingly derive from lymph node, then expand in tumor. Compared with basal-like, luminal-like tumors shared significantly more repertoire with nontumor tissue.

The sample consisted of axillary lymph node tissue. The genes are TRBV9 and TRBJ1-2; D is unclear. This TCR was recovered from a female donor with breast cancer. Some clones in this sample may be carry-over from other donors' samples. CDR3 DNA sequence: TGTGCCAGCAGCGTAACAGAGAACTATGGCTACACCTCC. Protein sequence: CASSVTENYGYTS.